Here is one T cell receptor beta chain with its context. This specimen belongs to a study of blood T cell repertoires in COVID-19. Looking at the study overall: There were acute and convalescent COVID-19 samples, and they came from the United States, Italy and Spain. Sample material is recorded as cDNA or gDNA derived from T cells, B-cell-depleted T cells, or PBMCs.

How the authors handled the data: From reference gene primer amplification, estimates of nucleated cell counts were derived. Assay used: immunoSEQ multiplex PCR; TCRdb lists only in-frame clones, some missing. V and J calls and clone size are those listed in that table; D and trimming were worked out from the DNA. This table has around 75,000 clones, about four fifths appearing once. The V and J ends lost 0 bases and 0 bases respectively, with 12 bases between them. Germline V gene lookup returns CDR1 SNHLY and CDR2 FYNNEI. The CDR3 covers 17 residues. The receptor was derived from a woman older than 75 with active or convalescent COVID-19. Sequencing was performed on peripheral blood. The genes are TRBV2 and TRBJ2-1; D gene ambiguous. The CDR3 region is CASSEALAANSYNEQFF. The CDR3 nucleotides are TGTGCCAGCAGTGAAGCCCTCGCGGCTAACTCCTACAATGAGCAGTTCTTC. The whole variable domain, remainder taken from reference TRBV2 and TRBJ2-1, is EPEVTQTPSHQVTQMGQEVILRCVPISNHLYFYWYRQILGQKVEFLVSFYNNEISEKSEIFDDQFSVERPDGSNFTLKIRSTKLEDSAMYFCASSEALAANSYNEQFFGPGTRLTVL.